This TCR beta chain was profiled in a study of OX40 agonist ivuxolimab in advanced cancers. Whole-study context: Three patients got partial responses; one had hepatocellular carcinoma and two had cutaneous melanoma.

TCRdb's copy holds only in-frame clones and misses some; the assay was immunoSEQ multiplex PCR. The data contain around 30,000 clones, around nine tenths of them singletons. The V and J ends lost 6 bases and 3 bases respectively, with 12 bases between them. The CDR3 covers 14 residues. CDR1 MRHNA and CDR2 SNTAGT come from the germline V gene. Findings and caveats of the study: Several nonresponders also turned out to have low normalized T-cell clonal expansion.

For this clone: The antigen is undetermined.

The origin of this receptor is an adult with an advanced solid tumor such as melanoma, head and neck, liver or kidney cancer. The sample was CD4+ or CD8+ T cells sorted from blood, taken in a trial of the OX40 agonist ivuxolimab. The chain joins TRBV6-4 to TRBJ1-5; weak D call: TRBD1 (6 bases). This chain's CDR3 is CASSLGQFNQPQHF. The CDR3, as DNA: TGTGCCAGCAGCCTTGGACAGTTCAATCAGCCCCAGCATTTT.